These T cell receptor beta chains were read from a single sample in a study of monozygotic twins with inflammatory bowel disease. After re-calling the 5' RACE reads, TCRdb lists one entry per CDR3 protein, DNA absent. The table for this sample gives 150,000 to 200,000 distinct CDR3 sequences. Sequencing was performed on blood. Receptor source: a human donor with ulcerative colitis or Crohn's disease, or a healthy co-twin of an affected twin (not recorded which). CDR3s include the opening cysteine and the closing phenylalanine or tryptophan. Each record gives: CDR3 length, J gene, V gene, CDR3 protein.

14,TRBJ1-3,TRBV20-1,CSAPYRASGNTIYF
14,TRBJ1-6,TRBV20-1,CSARVPGINSPLHF
13,TRBJ1-6,TRBV5-1,CASSLGIRSPLHF
11,TRBJ1-5,TRBV12-3/TRBV12-4,CASSRGQPQHF
14,TRBJ2-7,TRBV6-9,CASTQVGRRDEQYF
16,TRBJ2-7,TRBV5-6,CASSRTGTSGTYEQYF
13,TRBJ1-1,TRBV5-6,CASSPREATEAFF
13,TRBJ1-1,TRBV5-1,CASSGQGGAEAFF
14,TRBJ2-5,TRBV20-1,CSARTGNYQETQYF
16,TRBJ2-3,TRBV20-1,CSARDLRQGGTDTQYF
14,TRBJ2-5,TRBV5-5,CASSSSRWEETQYF
15,TRBJ2-7,TRBV6-5,CASSSGRARGYEQYF
13,TRBJ2-7,TRBV7-2,CASSFGAGGEQYF
14,TRBJ2-1,TRBV18,CASSPGGVYNEQFF
14,TRBJ2-5,TRBV5-1,CASSLTGRQETQYF
15,TRBJ1-2,TRBV15,CATSKIGDRGPGYTF
12,TRBJ2-7,TRBV18,CASSPGSYEQYF
14,TRBJ2-5,TRBV5-5,CASRLVASIETQYF
16,TRBJ2-2,TRBV28,CASSSERGENTGELFF
15,TRBJ2-2,TRBV5-1,CASSHTTENTGELFF
13,TRBJ2-5,TRBV20-1,CSASPPDTSTQYF
13,TRBJ1-5,TRBV15,CATSVTRNQPQHF
15,TRBJ1-3,TRBV29-1,CSVEDGEYSGNTIYF
15,TRBJ2-1,TRBV12-3/TRBV12-4,CASSPSSGRNNEQFF
14,TRBJ1-1,TRBV15,CATSRDLWNTEAFF
15,TRBJ2-3,TRBV20-1,CSAPKVASNTDTQYF